This TCR beta chain was recorded in a study of regulatory T cells in long-lasting Graves disease. Time point in this sample: newly diagnosed GD, antithyroid drugs for less than 3 months. The TCR library was made from RNA that had been extracted from PBMCs in TRIzol. This clonotype has at least ten counts. Arm-PCR of CDR3 regions and iRepertoire HTBI primers were the basis on which TCR beta libraries were built. Each CDR3 protein is one row after TCRdb ran MiXCR on the multiplex PCR reads. Found here are 350,000 to 450,000 distinct CDR3 sequences, about 16% of them singletons; the top ten hold around 15%. These records were also assigned to another study, of T cells in Graves' hyperthyroidism and ophthalmopathy.

The source of this sequence is a woman aged 25 to 45 with Graves disease. This specimen was peripheral blood mononuclear cells (PBMCs), taken at new diagnosis, from a patient treated with antithyroid drugs.

The CDR3 here is CSARDARTDTQYF. The CDR3 bases are TGCAGTGCTAGAGACGCCCGCACAGATACGCAGTATTTT. This sequence joins TRBV20-1 and TRBJ2-3; unclear D gene. The V end was cut by 0 bases, the J end by 1 base, with 5 bases between. Germline-derived CDR1 and CDR2 are DFQATT and SNEGSKA (reference sequence). This CDR3 comprises 13 residues.